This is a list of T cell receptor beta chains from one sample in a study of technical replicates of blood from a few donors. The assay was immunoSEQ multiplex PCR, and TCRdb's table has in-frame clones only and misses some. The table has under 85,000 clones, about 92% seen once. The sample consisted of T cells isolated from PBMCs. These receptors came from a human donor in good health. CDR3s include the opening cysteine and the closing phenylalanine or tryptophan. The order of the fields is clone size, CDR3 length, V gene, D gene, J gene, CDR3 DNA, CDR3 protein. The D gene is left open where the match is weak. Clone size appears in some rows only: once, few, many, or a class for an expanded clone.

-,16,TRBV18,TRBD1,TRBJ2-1,TGTGCCAGCTCACCAGAACAGGGGGCCTCCTACAATGAGCAGTTCTTC,CASSPEQGASYNEQFF
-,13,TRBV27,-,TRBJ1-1,TGTGCCAGCATCGGCCGCGGGCACACTGAAGCTTTCTTT,CASIGRGHTEAFF
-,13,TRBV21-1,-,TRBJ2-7,TGTGCCAGCAGAAACAGGGGATTCTACGAGCAGTACTTC,CASRNRGFYEQYF
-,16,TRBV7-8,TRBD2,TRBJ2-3,TGTGCCAGCTCACCTCGTAGTGCGGGAGGAGCAGATACGCAGTATTTT,CASSPRSAGGADTQYF
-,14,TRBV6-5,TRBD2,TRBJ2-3,TGTGCCAGCAGTTTGGGACTAAGCACGGGTACGCAGTATTTT,CASSLGLSTGTQYF
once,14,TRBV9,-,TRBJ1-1,TGTGCCAGCAGCGCCAGGGGCTTGGGCACTGAAGCTTTCTTT,CASSARGLGTEAFF
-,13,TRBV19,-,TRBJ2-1,TGTGCCAGTAGGGAGCTGCAATACAATGAGCAGTTCTTC,CASRELQYNEQFF
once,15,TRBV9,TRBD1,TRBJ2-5,TGTGCCAGCAGCGGTGGGACAGTGTACCAAGAGACCCAGTACTTC,CASSGGTVYQETQYF
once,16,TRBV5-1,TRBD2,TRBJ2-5,TGCGCCAGCAGCCCGTTCGCTAGCGGGGGCCAAGAGACCCAGTACTTC,CASSPFASGGQETQYF
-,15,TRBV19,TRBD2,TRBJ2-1,TGTGCCAGCGCTAGACTAGCGGGAGAGTGGGTTGAGCAGTTCTTC,CASARLAGEWVEQFF
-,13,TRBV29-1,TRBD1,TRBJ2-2,TGCAGCGTTTGGGACAGGTACACCGGGGAGCTGTTTTTT,CSVWDRYTGELFF
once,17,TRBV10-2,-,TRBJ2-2,TGCGCCAGCAGTGAGTTGGGACTTAAGGGGTGGACCGGGGAGCTGTTTTTT,CASSELGLKGWTGELFF
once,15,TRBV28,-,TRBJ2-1,TGTGCCAGCATTTTCCGGCGGGTTAACTACAATGAGCAGTTCTTC,CASIFRRVNYNEQFF
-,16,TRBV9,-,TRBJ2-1,TGTGCCAGCAGCCATGTCAGGGGTAACTCCTACAATGAGCAGTTCTTC,CASSHVRGNSYNEQFF
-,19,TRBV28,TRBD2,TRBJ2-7,TGTGCCAGCAGTTTGAGGTCCCTACTAGAAGCGGGAGCTGTGGGTCGGCAGTACTTC,CASSLRSLLEAGAVGRQYF
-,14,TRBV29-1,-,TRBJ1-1,TGCAGCGTTGAAAACCAGGGGCTACGCACTGAAGCTTTCTTT,CSVENQGLRTEAFF
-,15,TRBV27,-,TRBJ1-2,TGTGCCAGCAGAGCCGGGACAATTTCCTTCTATGGCTACACCTTC,CASRAGTISFYGYTF
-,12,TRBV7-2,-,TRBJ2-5,TGTGCCAGCAGCTTATCCCGAGAGACCCAGTACTTC,CASSLSRETQYF
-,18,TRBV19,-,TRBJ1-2,TGTGCCAGTACCCTAAGGGCAGCGGGACAACTATTACTCTATGGCTACACCTTC,CASTLRAAGQLLLYGYTF
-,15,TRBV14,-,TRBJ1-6,TGTGCCAGCAGCCAACAGGGGTCCTATAATTCACCCCTCCACTTT,CASSQQGSYNSPLHF
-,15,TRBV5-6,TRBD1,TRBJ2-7,TGTGCCAGCAGCGTTACCGGGACAGGGGTCTCCAAGCAGTACTTC,CASSVTGTGVSKQYF
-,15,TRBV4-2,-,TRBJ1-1,TGTGCCAGCAGCCAATTTGCGGGGGCGAACACTGAAGCTTTCTTT,CASSQFAGANTEAFF
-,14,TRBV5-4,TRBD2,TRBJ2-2,TGTGCCAGCAGCGATGCAGGGAGGGGCGGGGAGCTGTTTTTT,CASSDAGRGGELFF
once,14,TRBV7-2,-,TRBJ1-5,TGTGCCAGCAGCTCAAGACAGGGCAATCAGCCCCAGCATTTT,CASSSRQGNQPQHF
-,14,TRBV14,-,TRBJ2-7,TGTGCCAGCAGCCAGGTGGGCAGGGCCCACGAGCAGTACTTC,CASSQVGRAHEQYF
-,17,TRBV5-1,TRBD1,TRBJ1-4,TGCGCCAGCAGCTTCCGGGACAGGGGGCTTTCGCGTGAAAAACTGTTTTTT,CASSFRDRGLSREKLFF
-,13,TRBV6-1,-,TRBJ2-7,TGTGCCAGCCAGGGCACCCATTCCTACGAGCAGTACTTC,CASQGTHSYEQYF
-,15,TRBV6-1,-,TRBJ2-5,TGTGCCAGCAGAAGGACATACTTAGGGGAAGAGACCCAGTACTTC,CASRRTYLGEETQYF
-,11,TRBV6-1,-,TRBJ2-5,TGTGCCAGCAGTTACGGGGAGACCCAGTACTTC,CASSYGETQYF
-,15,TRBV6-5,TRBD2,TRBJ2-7,TGTGCCAGCACCCCATTAGCGGGAGTCGTAAACGAGCAGTACTTC,CASTPLAGVVNEQYF
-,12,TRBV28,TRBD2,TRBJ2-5,TGTGCCAGCAGTCTAGCGGGAGAGACCCAGTACTTC,CASSLAGETQYF
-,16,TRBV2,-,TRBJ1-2,TGTGCCAGCAGGGAACCAAGGGGGACGGAATCATATGGCTACACCTTC,CASREPRGTESYGYTF
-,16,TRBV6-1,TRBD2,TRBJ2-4,TGTGCCAGCAGTGCCCGGCTAGCGGGAGGGGGAAACATTCAGTACTTC,CASSARLAGGGNIQYF
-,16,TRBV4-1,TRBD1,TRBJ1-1,TGCGCCAGCAGCTTTAATCTTCCGGGACAGAGGACTGAAGCTTTCTTT,CASSFNLPGQRTEAFF
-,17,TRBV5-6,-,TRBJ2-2,TGTGCCAGCAGCTTGTTAACGGGGGGCCCGAACACCGGGGAGCTGTTTTTT,CASSLLTGGPNTGELFF
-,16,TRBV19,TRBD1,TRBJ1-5,TGTGCCAGTAGGCGAGGAGGGGGCCAGGGCAATCAGCCCCAGCATTTT,CASRRGGGQGNQPQHF
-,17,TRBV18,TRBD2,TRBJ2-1,TGTGCCAGCTCGCCCCGGATAGCGGGGGGACTTTACAATGAGCAGTTCTTC,CASSPRIAGGLYNEQFF
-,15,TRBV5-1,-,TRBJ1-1,TGCGCCAGCAGCGAGAGAATGGGAGAAAACACTGAAGCTTTCTTT,CASSERMGENTEAFF
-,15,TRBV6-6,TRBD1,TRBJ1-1,TGTGCCAGCAGTCCCGGGACAGGGGGCTCGATAGTAGCTTTCTTT,CASSPGTGGSIVAFF